The 17 T cell receptor beta chains presented below share a single source sample, sequenced in a study of T-cell reconstitution after alpha-beta-depleted transplantation in children. Unique molecular identifiers were used to barcode this TCRbeta library. TCRdb independently ran MiXCR on the PCR reads; one entry per CDR3 protein. The table has 610,000 or so distinct CDR3 sequences, 27% seen once. Source: PBMCs, taken before TCRalphabeta/CD19-depleted stem cell transplant. The receptors originated from a boy younger than two with Wiskott-Aldrich syndrome, due to receive a stem cell transplant.

This clonotype has only a few counts. V usage is TRBV10-3 and J usage is TRBJ2-1; possibly TRBD2 for D (6 bases). Germline-derived CDR1 and CDR2 are ENHRY and SYGVKD. The length of the CDR3 is 13 residues. Trimming cost V 3 bases and J 4 bases, with 7 bases left between them. CDR3 in DNA: TGTGCCATCAGTGACGGGGGTTACAATGAGCAGTTCTTC. It translates to CAISDGGYNEQFF.

The V gene is TRBV27, the J gene TRBJ2-7, with 8 bases fitting TRBD2. The germline V gene encodes CDR1 MNHEY and CDR2 SMNVEV (reference sequence). This CDR3 has 15 residues. The V gene end was trimmed by 2 bases and the J gene end by 4 bases; junction bases not matched to a gene: 7. CDR3 protein: CASSLRAGEYYEQYF. CDR3 in DNA: TGTGCCAGCAGTTTAAGAGCGGGAGAGTATTACGAGCAGTACTTC.

V gene TRBV28 combines with J gene TRBJ1-6; no firm D call. The CDR3 contains 9 residues. Per germline, CDR1 MDHEN and CDR2 SYDVKM. V shed 8 bases and J shed 11 bases, with 4 bases lying between them. CDR3 region: CASQPPLHF. Written as DNA, the CDR3 is TGTGCCAGCCAACCACCCCTCCACTTT.

The rearrangement links TRBV5-1 to TRBJ2-2; maybe TRBD1 (5 bases). Germline CDR1 and CDR2: SGHRS and YFSETQ. V gave up 0 bases and J gave up 5 bases, with 11 bases separating them. The CDR3 sequence is 15 residues long. The CDR3 reads CASSLGQLGTGELFF. Written as DNA, the CDR3 is TGCGCCAGCAGCTTGGGACAGTTGGGTACCGGGGAGCTGTTTTTT.

V usage is TRBV12-3 or TRBV12-4 and J usage is TRBJ1-3; D gene ambiguous. This CDR3 spans 15 amino acids. Trimming took off 4 bases at V and 4 bases at J, with 14 bases between the two ends. In DNA, the CDR3 is TGTGCCAGCAGTTCCCCCGCCGTCCGGGGAAACACCATATATTTT. Protein product: CASSSPAVRGNTIYF.

The CDR3 sequence is CSASGTPWIYGYTF. DNA of the CDR3: TGCAGTGCTAGCGGGACACCCTGGATCTATGGCTACACCTTC. The V gene is TRBV20-1, the J gene TRBJ1-2, with D possibly TRBD1 on 6 matching bases. There are 14 residues in the CDR3. V dropped 3 bases and J dropped 4 bases, with 15 bases sitting between them. Germline values: CDR1 DFQATT, CDR2 SNEGSKA (reference sequence).

The J gene is TRBJ1-2, the V gene TRBV20-1; 9 bases are a match to TRBD1. The V and J ends lost 6 bases and 7 bases, in that order; junction bases with no gene match: 15. Germline-derived CDR1 and CDR2 are DFQATT and SNEGSKA (reference sequence). The CDR3 covers 15 residues. This chain's CDR3 is CSASLRDREIGGYTF. CDR3 nucleotides: TGCAGTGCCAGTCTTCGGGACAGGGAGATTGGTGGCTACACCTTC.

The chain joins TRBV6-1 to TRBJ2-3; D possibly corresponds to TRBD2 (5 bases). With 6 bases removed from V and 4 bases from J, the gap between germline ends came to 11 bases. CDR1 MNHNS and CDR2 SASEGT come from the germline V gene. The CDR3 has 13 amino acids. The CDR3 DNA reads as TGTGCCAGCAGGGCCGGGATCTCAGATACGCAGTATTTT. Translating gives CASRAGISDTQYF.

This chain links TRBV28 with TRBJ1-3, with D possibly being TRBD1 (6 bases). Trimming removed 6 bases at V and 3 bases at J, with 18 bases between. Germline CDR1 MDHEN, CDR2 SYDVKM. This CDR3 region has 16 residues. The CDR3 reads CASRSAGGAYGNTIYF. CDR3 in DNA: TGTGCCAGCAGATCAGCGGGGGGGGCGTATGGAAACACCATATATTTT.

The rearrangement joins TRBV5-1 to TRBJ2-7; D is unclear. The CDR3 is made up of 13 amino acids. CDR1 and CDR2 (germline): SGHRS, YFSETQ. Trimming took off 0 bases at V and 2 bases at J, with 6 bases between the two ends. Here the CDR3 reads CASSLEQPYEQYF. The CDR3 DNA sequence: TGCGCCAGCAGCTTGGAACAGCCCTACGAGCAGTACTTC.

This clonotype appeared a few times. The rearrangement links TRBV6-5 to TRBJ2-5; D may be TRBD1 or TRBD2 (5 bases each). The V gene's germline CDR1 is MNHEY and CDR2 SVGAGI. The CDR3 has 13 residues. Trimming pared 0 bases from V and 7 bases from J, leaving 9 bases between. The CDR3 region is CASSYSSGGTQYF. The CDR3, as DNA: TGTGCCAGCAGTTACTCGAGTGGGGGGACCCAGTACTTC.

This clonotype was seen a few times. The V gene is TRBV20-1, the J gene TRBJ2-3, with D unresolved. Per germline, CDR1 DFQATT and CDR2 SNEGSKA (reference sequence). The CDR3 is made up of 13 amino acids. Trimming took off 6 bases at V and 4 bases at J, with 14 bases between the two ends. CDR3 nucleotide sequence: TGCAGTGCCACACTCGTGGTTGCAGATACGCAGTATTTT. This gives the protein CSATLVVADTQYF.

The chain combines TRBV12-3 or TRBV12-4 with TRBJ2-7; D might be TRBD2 (6 bases). V gave up 3 bases and J gave up 6 bases, with 12 bases separating them. This CDR3 is built from 13 residues. CDR3 protein: CASSFGREVEQYF. The CDR3 bases are TGTGCCAGCAGTTTTGGCAGGGAGGTCGAGCAGTACTTC.

This clonotype was found a few times. The chain recombines TRBV4-1 with TRBJ1-2; D is possibly TRBD1 (5 bases). The V end was cut by 3 bases, the J end by 7 bases, with 15 bases between. CDR1 is MGHRA and CDR2 is YSYEKL in the germline V gene. This CDR3 has 14 amino acids. CDR3 sequence: CASSHAGESGGYTF. The CDR3 DNA reads as TGCGCCAGCAGCCATGCGGGGGAAAGCGGTGGCTACACCTTC.

The J gene is TRBJ1-1, the V gene TRBV20-1; D gene unclear. The CDR3 is 13 amino acids. The V gene lost 3 bases and the J gene lost 11 bases, with 19 bases spanning the gap. The germline gives CDR1 DFQATT, CDR2 SNEGSKA (reference sequence). CDR3 bases: TGCAGTGCTAGTAGAATGGTTGGAGGCATGGCTTTCTTT. This codes for CSASRMVGGMAFF.

Only a few counts were recorded for this clonotype. The CDR3 DNA is TGTGCCAGCAGCCAGGGACCTACCTACGAGCAGTACTTC. This codes for CASSQGPTYEQYF. The chain links TRBV4-2 to TRBJ2-7; D tentatively fits TRBD1 or TRBD2 (5 bases each). V lost 3 bases, J lost 2 bases, and 8 bases lay in between. Germline CDR1 LGHNA, CDR2 YNFKEQ. This CDR3 has 13 residues.

This chain links TRBV6-2 or TRBV6-3 with TRBJ1-4, with D tentatively TRBD1 (6 bases). The ends were cut back, 4 bases at V and 5 bases at J, with 14 bases in the middle. CDR3 size: 15 residues. CDR1 is MNHEY, CDR2 SVGEGT, per germline. Here the CDR3 reads CASSSQGLLNEKLFF. In DNA form, the CDR3 reads TGTGCCAGCAGTTCACAGGGACTCCTAAATGAAAAACTGTTTTTT.